This passage covers 15 T cell receptor beta chains from one sample sequenced in a study of T-cell reconstitution after alpha-beta-depleted transplantation in children. A TCRbeta library incorporating unique molecular identifiers was prepared. TCRdb passed the PCR reads through MiXCR, listing each CDR3 protein once. Here the sample spans 200,000 to 250,000 distinct CDR3 sequences, under 8.5% being singletons. The sample was PBMCs, taken before TCRalphabeta/CD19-depleted stem cell transplant. These receptor sequences come from a boy aged 2 to 10 with acute lymphoblastic leukemia, due to receive a stem cell transplant.

This clonotype was detected ten times or more. The rearrangement joins TRBV15 to TRBJ1-1; D is unclear. This CDR3 is built from 13 residues. CDR1 is LNHNV, CDR2 YYDKDF, per germline (reference sequence). The ends were cut back, 0 bases at V and 4 bases at J, with 6 bases in the middle. CDR3 DNA: TGTGCCACCAGCAGAGATCGCGTCACTGAAGCTTTCTTT. Encoded protein: CATSRDRVTEAFF. Variable domain in full (rest from reference TRBV15 and TRBJ1-1): DAMVIQNPRYQVTQFGKPVTLSCSQTLNHNVMYWYQQKSSQAPKLLFHYYDKDFNNEADTPDNFQSRRPNTSFCFLDIRSPGLGDTAMYLCATSRDRVTEAFFGQGTRLTVV.

The chain carries TRBV6-2 or TRBV6-3 and TRBJ1-5; D gene ambiguous. CDR3 size: 13 residues. The V end lost 3 bases, the J end lost 2 bases, and 5 bases lay between the germline ends. Germline values: CDR1 MNHEY, CDR2 SVGEGT. CDR3 protein: CASSYARNQPQHF. As DNA, the CDR3 is TGTGCCAGCAGTTATGCCCGCAATCAGCCCCAGCATTTT.

This clonotype has at least ten counts. This chain links TRBV28 with TRBJ1-1; 7 bases match TRBD1. With 6 bases clipped from V and 12 bases from J, the junction kept 10 bases outside the gene matches. This CDR3 comprises 12 residues. From germline, CDR1 is MDHEN and CDR2 SYDVKM. CDR3 coding DNA: TGTGCCAGCAGAGACAGGGTGGAGGAGACTTTCTTT. Translated, it gives CASRDRVEETFF.

This clonotype has more than one count but fewer than ten. The chain has TRBV27 and TRBJ2-2; possibly TRBD1 for D (5 bases). Germline V lookup: CDR1 MNHEY, CDR2 SMNVEV (reference sequence). There are 12 residues in the CDR3. Between the trimmed V and J ends, which lost 9 bases and 7 bases, there was a span of 12 bases. The chain's CDR3 is CASMAGIGELFF. In DNA form, the CDR3 reads TGTGCCAGTATGGCAGGGATCGGGGAGCTGTTTTTT.

This clonotype was seen ten or more times. A junction end diverges from the germline sequence, so it may reflect a read error. V is TRBV29-1 and J is TRBJ2-5; 7 nucleotides agree with TRBD2. Germline CDR1 is SQVTM and CDR2 is ANQGSEA. This CDR3 is built from 13 residues. The CDR3 region is CSVEDLAGRAHYF. The CDR3 region has the DNA TGCAGCGTTGAAGATCTGGCAGGGAGGGCCCATTACTTC.

This clonotype has at least ten counts. The genes are TRBV15 and TRBJ1-2; the D gene is possibly TRBD1 (5 bases). This CDR3 has 13 amino acids. Germline CDR1 reads LNHNV; CDR2 reads YYDKDF (reference sequence). Trimming removed 0 bases from V and 6 bases from J, with 8 bases in between. The chain's CDR3 is CATSRDGGNGYTF. CDR3 nucleotide sequence: TGTGCCACCAGCAGAGATGGGGGGAATGGCTACACCTTC.

This clonotype has ten or more counts. The chain combines TRBV12-3 or TRBV12-4 with TRBJ2-5; no clear D. The CDR3 sequence is 13 residues long. V was shortened by 3 bases and J by 3 bases, with 8 bases between the two germline ends. CDR3 loop: CASSLWSEETQYF. CDR3 sequence (DNA): TGTGCCAGCAGTTTGTGGTCCGAAGAGACCCAGTACTTC.

This clonotype came up many times. The CDR3 is CASSFAGRSYNEQFF. CDR3 DNA: TGTGCCAGCAGTTTTGCGGGGCGCTCCTACAATGAGCAGTTCTTC. V and J are TRBV27 and TRBJ2-1; tentative D call: TRBD2 (6 bases). Trimming cost V 3 bases and J 0 bases, with 9 bases left between them. Germline CDR1 and CDR2: MNHEY and SMNVEV (reference sequence). The CDR3 is 15 residues long.

This clonotype was seen at least ten times. This chain links TRBV6-5 with TRBJ1-1, with TRBD1 as a possible D gene (6 bases). The CDR3 consists of 16 residues. CDR1 is MNHEY, CDR2 SVGAGI, per germline. V lost 0 bases and J 3 bases, leaving 14 bases between the germline ends. The CDR3 DNA reads TGTGCCAGCAGTTACTCACCCGACTCAGGGGACACTGAAGCTTTCTTT. Encoded protein: CASSYSPDSGDTEAFF.

This clonotype was detected ten times or more. This sequence joins TRBV29-1 and TRBJ2-7; D perhaps matches TRBD2 (6 bases). The CDR3 loop spans 12 amino acids. Germline CDR1 SQVTM, CDR2 ANQGSEA. V was trimmed by 5 bases and J by 3 bases, leaving 11 bases between them. The CDR3 nucleotides are TGCAGCGTTCTCCTGGGGGGCTACGAGCAGTACTTC. It translates to CSVLLGGYEQYF.

This clonotype was detected many times. Here the CDR3 reads CSTPYGGGTDTQYF. The CDR3 DNA is TGCAGTACTCCATACGGGGGAGGCACAGATACGCAGTATTTT. The rearrangement links TRBV20-1 to TRBJ2-3, with D perhaps TRBD2 (6 bases). The CDR3 contains 14 residues. Germline-derived CDR1 and CDR2 are DFQATT and SNEGSKA (reference sequence). V was trimmed by 8 bases and J by 1 base, leaving 16 bases between them.

Many counts were recorded for this clonotype. The rearrangement uses TRBV3-1 and TRBJ1-3, with TRBD1 matching 9 bases. The CDR3 sequence is 15 residues long. Germline trimming cut 5 bases from V and 0 bases from J; bases unmatched to any gene: 2. Germline CDR1 and CDR2: LGHDT and YNNKEL (reference sequence). The CDR3 sequence is CASSAGQGSGNTIYF. The CDR3 DNA sequence: TGTGCCAGCAGCGCGGGACAGGGCTCTGGAAACACCATATATTTT. The full variable domain, with the rest looked up from reference TRBV3-1 and TRBJ1-3, is DTAVSQTPKYLVTQMGNDKSIKCEQNLGHDTMYWYKQDSKKFLKIMFSYNNKELIINETVPNRFSPKSPDKAHLNLHINSLELGDSAVYFCASSAGQGSGNTIYFGEGSWLTVV.

The sample holds a few counts of this clonotype. V usage is TRBV2 and J usage is TRBJ1-1, with D unresolved. The CDR3 length is 13 residues. CDR1 and CDR2 from the germline V gene are SNHLY and FYNNEI. Between the trimmed V and J ends, which lost 6 bases and 6 bases, there was a span of 14 bases. The chain's CDR3 is CASRGGLFAEAFF. As DNA, the CDR3 is TGTGCCAGCAGAGGAGGGCTATTCGCTGAAGCTTTCTTT.

Turning to this clonotype: This could be a read error, since a much larger clone is one nucleotide away. The CDR3 reads CATSFTGLAGVPSYNEQFF. The DNA for the CDR3 is TGTGCCACCAGCTTTACGGGACTAGCGGGAGTCCCCTCCTACAATGAGCAGTTCTTC. This chain joins TRBV3-1 and TRBJ2-1; 14 nucleotides agree with TRBD2. The germline V gene encodes CDR1 LGHDT and CDR2 YNNKEL (reference sequence). The CDR3 loop spans 19 amino acids.

The table lists this clonotype with many counts. The chain has TRBV5-5 and TRBJ2-2; weak D call: TRBD1 (7 bases). The length of the CDR3 is 15 residues. Looked up from germline, CDR1 is SGHKS and CDR2 is YYEKEE (reference sequence). V dropped 4 bases and J dropped 5 bases, with 15 bases sitting between them. The CDR3 region is CASSPPAGGTGELFF. As DNA, the CDR3 is TGTGCCAGCAGCCCCCCGGCAGGGGGGACCGGGGAGCTGTTTTTT. Together with reference TRBV5-5 and TRBJ2-2, the CDR3 gives the full variable domain: DAGVTQSPTHLIKTRGQQVTLRCSPISGHKSVSWYQQVLGQGPQFIFQYYEKEERGRGNFPDRFSARQFPNYSSELNVNALLLGDSALYLCASSPPAGGTGELFFGEGSRLTVL.